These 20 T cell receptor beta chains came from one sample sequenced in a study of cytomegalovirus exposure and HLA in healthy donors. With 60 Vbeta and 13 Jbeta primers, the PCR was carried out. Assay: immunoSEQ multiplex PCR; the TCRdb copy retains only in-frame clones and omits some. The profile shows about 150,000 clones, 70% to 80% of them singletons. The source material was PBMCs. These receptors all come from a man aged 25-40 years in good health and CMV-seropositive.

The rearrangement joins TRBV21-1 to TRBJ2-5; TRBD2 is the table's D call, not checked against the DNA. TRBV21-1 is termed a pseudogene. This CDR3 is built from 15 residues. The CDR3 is CASSKTSAGQETQYF. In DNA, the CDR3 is TGTGCCAGCAGCAAAACCTCAGCGGGGCAAGAGACCCAGTACTTC.

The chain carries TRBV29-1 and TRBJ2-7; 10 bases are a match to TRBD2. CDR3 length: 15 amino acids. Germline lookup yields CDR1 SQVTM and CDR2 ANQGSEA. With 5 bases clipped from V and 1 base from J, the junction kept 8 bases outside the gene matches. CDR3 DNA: TGCAGCGTTAAGAAAAGCGGGAGGGCTTCCTACGAGCAGTACTTC. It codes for CSVKKSGRASYEQYF.

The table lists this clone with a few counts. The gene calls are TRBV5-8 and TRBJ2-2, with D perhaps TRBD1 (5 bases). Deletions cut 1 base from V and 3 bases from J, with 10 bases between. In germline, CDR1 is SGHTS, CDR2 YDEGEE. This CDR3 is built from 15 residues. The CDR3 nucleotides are TGTGCCAGCAGCTTGTCCAGGGCTGACACCGGGGAGCTGTTTTTT. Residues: CASSLSRADTGELFF.

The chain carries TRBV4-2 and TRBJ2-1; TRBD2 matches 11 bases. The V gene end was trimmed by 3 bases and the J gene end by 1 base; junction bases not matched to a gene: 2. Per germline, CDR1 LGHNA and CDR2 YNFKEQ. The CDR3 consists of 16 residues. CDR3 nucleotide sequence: TGTGCCAGCAGCCACCCTAGCGGGGGGTCCTACAATGAGCAGTTCTTC. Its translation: CASSHPSGGSYNEQFF.

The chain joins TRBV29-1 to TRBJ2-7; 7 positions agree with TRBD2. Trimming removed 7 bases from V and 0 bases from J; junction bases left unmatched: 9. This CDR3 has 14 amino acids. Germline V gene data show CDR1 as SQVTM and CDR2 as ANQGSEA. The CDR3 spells CSAQLAWTSYEQYF. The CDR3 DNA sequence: TGCAGCGCTCAACTAGCGTGGACCTCCTACGAGCAGTACTTC.

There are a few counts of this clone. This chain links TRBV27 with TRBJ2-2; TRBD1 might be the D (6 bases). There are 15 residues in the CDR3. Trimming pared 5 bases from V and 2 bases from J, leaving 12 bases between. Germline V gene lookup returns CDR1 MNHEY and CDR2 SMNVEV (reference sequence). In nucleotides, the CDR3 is TGTGCCAGCAGTCCAAGGGGGTTTAACACCGGGGAGCTGTTTTTT. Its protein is CASSPRGFNTGELFF.

CDR3 nucleotides: TGCAGCGTGGGGACTAGCGGGGGCCTCCTATACCAAGAGACCCAGTACTTC. This encodes CSVGTSGGLLYQETQYF. The rearrangement joins TRBV29-1 to TRBJ2-5, with TRBD2 matching over 14 bases. Per germline, CDR1 SQVTM and CDR2 ANQGSEA. This CDR3 contains 17 residues. V dropped 6 bases and J dropped 0; count of bases not matched to a gene: 9. Using reference TRBV29-1 and TRBJ2-5 for the parts outside the CDR3, the full variable domain is SAVISQKPSRDICQRGTSLTIQCQVDSQVTMMFWYRQQPGQSLTLIATANQGSEATYESGFVIDKFPISRPNLTFSTLTVSNMSPEDSSIYLCSVGTSGGLLYQETQYFGPGTRLLVL.

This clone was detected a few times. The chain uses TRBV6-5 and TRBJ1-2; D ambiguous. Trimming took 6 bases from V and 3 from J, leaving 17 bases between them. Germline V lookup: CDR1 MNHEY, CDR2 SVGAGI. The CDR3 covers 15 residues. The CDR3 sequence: CASRREARSYYGYTF. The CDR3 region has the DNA TGTGCCAGCAGGCGGGAGGCCCGGTCTTACTATGGCTACACCTTC.

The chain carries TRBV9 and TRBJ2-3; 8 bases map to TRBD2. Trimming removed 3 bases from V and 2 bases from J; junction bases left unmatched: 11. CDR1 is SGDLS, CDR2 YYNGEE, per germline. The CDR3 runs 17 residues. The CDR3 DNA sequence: TGTGCCAGCAGCGCGAACGCTTTAGCGGGGAACACAGATACGCAGTATTTT. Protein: CASSANALAGNTDTQYF. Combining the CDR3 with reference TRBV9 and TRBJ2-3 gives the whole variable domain DSGVTQTPKHLITATGQRVTLRCSPRSGDLSVYWYQQSLDQGLQFLIQYYNGEERAKGNILERFSAQQFPDLHSELNLSSLELGDSALYFCASSANALAGNTDTQYFGPGTRLTVL.

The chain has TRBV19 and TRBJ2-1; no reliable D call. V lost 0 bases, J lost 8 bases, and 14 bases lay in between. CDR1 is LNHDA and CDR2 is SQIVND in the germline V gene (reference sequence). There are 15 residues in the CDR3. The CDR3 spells CASSIDPEFNDEQFF. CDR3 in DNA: TGTGCCAGTAGTATAGATCCGGAGTTTAACGATGAGCAGTTCTTC.

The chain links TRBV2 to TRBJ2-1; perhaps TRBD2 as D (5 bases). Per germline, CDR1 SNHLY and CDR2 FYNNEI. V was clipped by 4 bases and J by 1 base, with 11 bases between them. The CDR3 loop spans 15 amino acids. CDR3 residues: CASSVEGGSYNEQFF. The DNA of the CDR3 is TGTGCCAGCAGTGTAGAGGGTGGGTCCTACAATGAGCAGTTCTTC.

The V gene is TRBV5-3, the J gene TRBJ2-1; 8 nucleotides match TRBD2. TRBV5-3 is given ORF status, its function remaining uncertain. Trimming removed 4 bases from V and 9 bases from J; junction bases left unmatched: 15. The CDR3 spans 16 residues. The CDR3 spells CARSPETGRVGSEQFF. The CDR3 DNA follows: TGTGCCAGAAGCCCGGAAACCGGGAGGGTGGGGAGTGAGCAGTTCTTC.

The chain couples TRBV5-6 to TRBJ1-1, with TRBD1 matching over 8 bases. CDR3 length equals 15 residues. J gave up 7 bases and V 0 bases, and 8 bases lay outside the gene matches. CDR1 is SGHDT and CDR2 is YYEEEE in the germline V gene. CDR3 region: CASSLGVGRGLEAFF. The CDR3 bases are TGTGCCAGCAGCTTGGGAGTAGGCAGGGGGCTTGAAGCTTTCTTT.

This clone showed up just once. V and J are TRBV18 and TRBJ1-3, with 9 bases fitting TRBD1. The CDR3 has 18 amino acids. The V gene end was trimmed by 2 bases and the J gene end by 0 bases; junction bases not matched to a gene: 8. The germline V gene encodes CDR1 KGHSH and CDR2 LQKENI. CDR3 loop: CASSPYSGTGSSGNTIYF. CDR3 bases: TGTGCCAGCTCACCATACTCTGGGACAGGGAGCTCTGGAAACACCATATATTTT.

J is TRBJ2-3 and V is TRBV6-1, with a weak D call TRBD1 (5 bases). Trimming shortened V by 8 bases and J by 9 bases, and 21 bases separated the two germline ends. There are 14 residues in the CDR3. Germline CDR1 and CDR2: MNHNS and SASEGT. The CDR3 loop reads CASSYTRAMSTQYF. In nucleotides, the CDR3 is TGTGCCAGCTCCTACACCAGGGCTATGTCAACGCAGTATTTT.

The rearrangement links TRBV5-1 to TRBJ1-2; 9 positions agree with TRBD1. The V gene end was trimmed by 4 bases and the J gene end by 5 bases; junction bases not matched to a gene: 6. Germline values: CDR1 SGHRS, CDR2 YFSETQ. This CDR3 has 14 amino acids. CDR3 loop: CASSPPGTGYGYTF. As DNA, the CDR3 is TGCGCCAGCAGCCCGCCCGGGACAGGGTATGGCTACACCTTC. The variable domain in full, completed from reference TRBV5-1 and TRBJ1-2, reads KAGVTQTPRYLIKTRGQQVTLSCSPISGHRSVSWYQQTPGQGLQFLFEYFSETQRNKGNFPGRFSGRQFSNSRSEMNVSTLELGDSALYLCASSPPGTGYGYTFGSGTRLTVV.

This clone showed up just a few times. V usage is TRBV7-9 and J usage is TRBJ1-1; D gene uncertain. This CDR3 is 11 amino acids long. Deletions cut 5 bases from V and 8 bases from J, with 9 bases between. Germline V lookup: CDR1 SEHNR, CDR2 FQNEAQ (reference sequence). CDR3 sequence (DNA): TGTGCCAGCAGCCTTAAGCGGGAAGCTTTCTTT. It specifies CASSLKREAFF.

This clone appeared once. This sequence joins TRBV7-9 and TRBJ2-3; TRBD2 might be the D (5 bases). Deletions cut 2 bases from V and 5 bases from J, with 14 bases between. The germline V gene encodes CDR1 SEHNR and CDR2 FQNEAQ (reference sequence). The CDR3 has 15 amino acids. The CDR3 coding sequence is TGTGCCAGCAGCTTATCAGGAGGAGCTGGAGATACGCAGTATTTT. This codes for CASSLSGGAGDTQYF.

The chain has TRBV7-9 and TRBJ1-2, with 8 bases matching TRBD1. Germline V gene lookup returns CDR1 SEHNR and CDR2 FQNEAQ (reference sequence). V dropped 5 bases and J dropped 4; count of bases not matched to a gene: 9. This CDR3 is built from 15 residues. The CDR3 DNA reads TGTGCCAGCAGCGCTCAGGGGGCTGAGGCCTATGGCTACACCTTC. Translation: CASSAQGAEAYGYTF.

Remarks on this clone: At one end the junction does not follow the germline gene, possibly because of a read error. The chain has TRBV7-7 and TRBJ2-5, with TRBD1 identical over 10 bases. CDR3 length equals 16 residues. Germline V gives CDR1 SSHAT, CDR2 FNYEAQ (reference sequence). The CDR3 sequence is CASSLLGQGRKETQYF. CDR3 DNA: TGTGCTAGCAGCTTACTGGGACAGGGGAGGAAAGAGACCCAGTACTTC.